Listed below are T cell receptor beta chains from one sample, sequenced in a study of T-cell reconstitution after alpha-beta-depleted transplantation in children. TCRdb called the PCR reads again in MiXCR, with one record for every CDR3 protein. The sample records some 590,000 distinct CDR3 sequences, over 9.5% being singletons. The sample in question was PBMCs from the stem cell graft donor, obtained from the stem cell graft. These receptors all stem from a human donor who donated a stem cell graft to a child with acute myeloid leukemia. The CDR3 runs from the conserved cysteine through the conserved F or W. D genes are given only for firm matches. Only some rows state a clone size, as once, few, many or a class for expanded clones.

length: 14
J: TRBJ1-3
size: -
V: TRBV5-6
D: TRBD1
CDR3: CASSFDRVRGTIYF
DNA: TGTGCCAGCAGTTTCGACAGGGTACGTGGCACCATATATTTT

length: 17
J: TRBJ2-7
size: few
V: TRBV20-1
D: TRBD2
CDR3: CSASGASGRPPGSEQYF
DNA: TGCAGTGCTAGTGGGGCTAGCGGGAGGCCGCCAGGTTCCGAGCAGTACTTC

length: 17
J: TRBJ2-2
size: -
V: TRBV7-3
D: TRBD2
CDR3: CASSYGTSGRAPGELFF
DNA: TGTGCCAGCAGCTACGGGACTAGCGGGAGGGCCCCCGGGGAGCTGTTTTTT

length: 14
J: TRBJ1-3
size: few
V: TRBV5-6
D: -
CDR3: CASSLGRPGNTIYF
DNA: TGTGCCAGCAGCCTCGGGAGACCTGGAAACACCATATATTTT

length: 14
J: TRBJ1-5
size: few
V: TRBV18
D: -
CDR3: CASSPRQLDQPQHF
DNA: TGTGCCAGCTCACCCAGACAGCTAGATCAGCCCCAGCATTTT

length: 14
J: TRBJ2-7
size: -
V: TRBV7-2
D: -
CDR3: CASSLPGTSGEQYF
DNA: TGTGCCAGCAGCTTACCAGGGACATCGGGAGAGCAGTACTTC

length: 11
J: TRBJ2-7
size: -
V: TRBV29-1
D: -
CDR3: CSGRSSYEQYF
DNA: TGCAGCGGTCGCAGCTCCTACGAGCAGTACTTC

length: 14
J: TRBJ2-3
size: few
V: TRBV20-1
D: -
CDR3: CSGLGSSSTDTQYF
DNA: TGCAGTGGTTTAGGGTCATCTAGCACAGATACGCAGTATTTT

length: 15
J: TRBJ1-5
size: once
V: TRBV11-2
D: -
CDR3: CASIPSRNSNQPQHF
DNA: TGTGCCAGCATCCCCTCCAGGAATAGCAATCAGCCCCAGCATTTT

length: 14
J: TRBJ2-7
size: few
V: TRBV5-1
D: -
CDR3: CASSARTVPSEQYF
DNA: TGCGCCAGCAGCGCTAGGACAGTCCCTAGTGAGCAGTACTTC

length: 16
J: TRBJ2-1
size: -
V: TRBV28
D: TRBD2
CDR3: CASTRSGRGEKNEQFF
DNA: TGTGCCAGCACTCGAAGCGGGAGAGGGGAGAAAAATGAGCAGTTCTTC

length: 14
J: TRBJ2-7
size: -
V: TRBV9
D: -
CDR3: CASSTTGLQDEQYF
DNA: TGTGCCAGCAGCACGACGGGACTTCAGGACGAGCAGTACTTC

length: 10
J: TRBJ1-1
size: few
V: TRBV30
D: -
CDR3: CAWRSPEAFF
DNA: TGTGCCTGGAGATCTCCTGAAGCTTTCTTT

length: 18
J: TRBJ2-3
size: few
V: TRBV5-1
D: -
CDR3: CARTPSRAGPPSTDTQYF
DNA: TGCGCCAGGACGCCTTCGAGGGCGGGACCCCCTAGCACAGATACGCAGTATTTT

length: 14
J: TRBJ1-6
size: many
V: TRBV5-1
D: -
CDR3: CASSIPRQDSPLHF
DNA: TGCGCCAGCAGCATACCCCGCCAAGATTCACCCCTCCACTTT

length: 13
J: TRBJ2-7
size: many
V: TRBV28
D: -
CDR3: CASSFGRKYEQYF
DNA: TGTGCCAGCAGTTTTGGCAGGAAATACGAGCAGTACTTC

length: 15
J: TRBJ2-2
size: -
V: TRBV4-3
D: -
CDR3: CASSQEGEFGGELFF
DNA: TGCGCCAGCAGCCAAGAAGGGGAATTTGGCGGGGAGCTGTTTTTT

length: 14
J: TRBJ2-3
size: few
V: TRBV7-2
D: -
CDR3: CASSSRRYTDTQYF
DNA: TGTGCCAGCAGCTCGAGGAGGTACACAGATACGCAGTATTTT

length: 14
J: TRBJ2-7
size: many
V: TRBV7-9
D: -
CDR3: CASSQRDRPYEQYF
DNA: TGTGCCAGCAGCCAGCGGGACAGGCCTTACGAGCAGTACTTC

length: 13
J: TRBJ1-5
size: many
V: TRBV19
D: -
CDR3: CASTLRGSQPQHF
DNA: TGTGCCAGTACCCTTCGAGGGTCTCAGCCCCAGCATTTT

length: 15
J: TRBJ2-1
size: -
V: TRBV4-3
D: -
CDR3: CASSQEAGYHNEQFF
DNA: TGCGCCAGCAGCCAAGAGGCGGGATACCACAATGAGCAGTTCTTC

length: 13
J: TRBJ1-1
size: many
V: TRBV29-1
D: TRBD1
CDR3: CSVPGAGGTEAFF
DNA: TGCAGCGTTCCTGGGGCAGGGGGCACTGAAGCTTTCTTT

length: 18
J: TRBJ1-2
size: -
V: TRBV6-5
D: TRBD1
CDR3: CASSYSAGGSRANYGYTF
DNA: TGTGCCAGCAGTTATTCTGCAGGGGGTTCCCGTGCTAACTATGGCTACACCTTC

length: 13
J: TRBJ1-1
size: many
V: TRBV15
D: -
CDR3: CATSQSLNTEAFF
DNA: TGTGCCACCTCTCAGTCTTTGAACACTGAAGCTTTCTTT

length: 16
J: TRBJ2-1
size: many
V: TRBV7-3
D: TRBD2
CDR3: CASSREGTSGSTEQFF
DNA: TGTGCCAGCAGCCGAGAAGGGACTAGCGGGAGCACTGAGCAGTTCTTC

length: 14
J: TRBJ2-1
size: many
V: TRBV20-1
D: TRBD2
CDR3: CSALPGLPRNEQFF
DNA: TGCAGTGCCCTACCGGGACTACCTCGGAATGAGCAGTTCTTC